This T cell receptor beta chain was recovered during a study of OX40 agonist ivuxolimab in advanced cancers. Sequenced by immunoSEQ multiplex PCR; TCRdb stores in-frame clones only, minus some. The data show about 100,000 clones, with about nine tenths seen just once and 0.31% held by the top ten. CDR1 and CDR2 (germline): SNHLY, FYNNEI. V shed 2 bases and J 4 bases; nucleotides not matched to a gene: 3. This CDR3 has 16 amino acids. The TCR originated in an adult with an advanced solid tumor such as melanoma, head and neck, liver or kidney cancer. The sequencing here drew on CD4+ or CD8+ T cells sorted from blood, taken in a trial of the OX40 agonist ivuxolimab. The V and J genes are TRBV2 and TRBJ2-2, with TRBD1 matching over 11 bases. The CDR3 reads CASSELGQGVTGELFF. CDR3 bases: TGTGCCAGCAGTGAATTGGGACAGGGGGTCACCGGGGAGCTGTTTTTT.